This TCR beta chain was recovered during a study of identical twins. Findings of the study overall: There was more out-of-frame TCR alpha sharing in monozygotic twins than models estimated. Zero-insertion results could be subject to partial confounding by invariant MAIT and iNKT cells.

Template switching introduced a universal primer site, and the cDNA bore unique molecular identifiers. TCRdb recomputed calls from the 5' RACE reads with MiXCR, one row per CDR3 protein. The table lists a few hundred thousand distinct CDR3 sequences, about 8.5% of them singletons. The CDR3 contains 14 residues. Trimming shortened V by 0 bases and J by 2 bases, and 4 bases separated the two germline ends. Germline V gene data show CDR1 as KGHDR and CDR2 as SFDVKD. This clonotype was picked up a small number of times. The antigen remains undetermined. These data are also associated with another study on yellow fever vaccine responses in identical twins.

Input material: CD8+ T cells sorted from blood. The V gene is TRBV24-1, the J gene TRBJ2-1; D call uncertain. The clonotype originates from a woman in her late teens or twenties in good health. The CDR3 spells CATSDLRAYNEQFF. The DNA of the CDR3 is TGTGCCACCAGTGATTTGCGTGCCTACAATGAGCAGTTCTTC.